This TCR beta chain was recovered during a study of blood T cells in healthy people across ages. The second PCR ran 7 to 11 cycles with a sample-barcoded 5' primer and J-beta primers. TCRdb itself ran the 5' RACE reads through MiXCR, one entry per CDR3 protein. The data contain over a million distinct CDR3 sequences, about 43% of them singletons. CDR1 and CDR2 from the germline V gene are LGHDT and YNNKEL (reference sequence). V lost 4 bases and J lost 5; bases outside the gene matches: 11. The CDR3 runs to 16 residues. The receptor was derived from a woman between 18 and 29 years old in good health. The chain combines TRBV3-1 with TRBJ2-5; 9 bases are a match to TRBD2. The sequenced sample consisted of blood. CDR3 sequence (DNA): TGTGCCAGCAGCCGTCTCGGGACTAGCCGTGGGGAGACCCAGTACTTC. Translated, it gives CASSRLGTSRGETQYF.